This T cell receptor (beta chain) was sequenced during a study of T cells after yellow fever vaccination (dated by TCRdb to about 2019). Regarding the research as a whole: Libraries from fractions with low cell numbers were prepared with the SMART-Seq v4 Ultra Low Input RNA kit. To follow T-cell clones before and after primary and booster YFV17D yellow fever vaccination, bulk TCR alpha and beta repertoires were sequenced over time. The cohort comprised two healthy male donors, one aged 18 to 30 and one aged 30 to 40 years. Blood samples were taken at several timepoints before and after primary and secondary immunization, and bulk PBMC replicates and cell subsets were isolated.

This clonotype appeared many times. The antigen it binds to is not known. No base quality values were provided; no much bigger clone lies one nucleotide off. Study-level results and caveats: Because abundant contaminating clonotypes from the bulk population could be contained in FACS-sorted repertoires, computational filtering was required. The study included only a couple of donors, which limits how far the findings can be generalized. After the booster, most of the clones that had expanded following primary vaccination were detected again (almost 98% of CD4 and around 90% of CD8), which suggests that memory was broadly maintained. Compared with the primary T-cell response, the secondary T-cell response was faster but weaker, reaching its peak on day 5 rather than on day 15. A small fraction of clonotypes showed up in both the CD4 and CD8 compartments, probably as a result of convergent recombination.

Read against the paper, the sample's treatment or condition label means: live attenuated yellow fever vaccine strain. At each blood-draw timepoint, two biological replicates of bulk PBMCs were obtained. PBMCs were isolated from peripheral blood using a standard Ficoll-Paque protocol. TriZol was used to extract RNA from bulk PBMCs, from CD4 and CD8 fractions, and from dextramer-positive and dextramer-negative fractions. Sequencing used an Illumina NovaSeq 6000. TCR cDNA was synthesized by 5'RACE template switching, which introduced a universal primer site and unique molecular identifiers. Priming for cDNA synthesis came from both the TCR alpha and TCR beta constant segments. Library amplification used two PCR steps, and the second PCR step added sample barcodes and sequencing adapters. Sequencing of libraries was done on Illumina HiSeq 2500 (2x100 bp) or NovaSeq (2x150 bp). As for how the authors treated the data: Reads were demultiplexed and collapsed into UMI consensus sequences with MIGEC, and V(D)J alignment was performed with MiXCR. Vaccine-responding clonotypes were identified with edgeR using replicate PBMC samples, with FDR below 0.01 and a log2 fold change above 5 up to day 15 being required. Each bulk clonotype received a CD4 or CD8 identity based on whether the sequenced CD4 or CD8 repertoire contained that clonotype at higher abundance. TCRdb passed the public sequencing reads through fastp at Q25 and MiXCR, retaining productive beta sequences. Each entry is one CDR3 protein sequence, shown with its most common DNA and genes. The V and J calls and clone size are TCRdb's, not the authors'. The sample profile shows around 310,000 distinct CDR3 sequences; approximately 3.8% of them were found once. Clones ranked in the top ten supply about a quarter of the sample.

Cut back by 10 bases and 5 bases, the V and J ends lie 20 bases apart. CDR3 length: 14 amino acids, cysteine to phenylalanine. Kept here is only the CDR3 DNA, which spans 42 bases and is read in frame from base 1. Sequences MNHEY (CDR1) and SVGEGT (CDR2) are obtained from the germline V gene. This clonotype was sampled from a man younger than 30 who received the YFV17D yellow fever vaccine. The sequenced sample was PBMCs, obtained on the day of the yellow fever booster vaccination. The chain is assembled from TRBV6-2 or TRBV6-3 and TRBJ2-5; confidence is insufficient to name the D gene. The CDR3 loop reads CATRRALAGETQYF. The nucleotide sequence reads TGTGCCACACGCCGGGCCTTGGCCGGCGAGACCCAGTACTTC.